The present TCR beta chain was sequenced within a study of glioma-infiltrating T cells after dendritic cell vaccination. About the research overall: Dendritic cell vaccination trial patients had either newly diagnosed or recurrent glioblastoma. Dendritic cell vaccine was injected intradermally three times, biweekly.

This CDR3 has 16 residues. Germline CDR1 SGHVS, CDR2 FNYEAQ. Losses at the gene ends were 0 bases for V and 9 bases for J; bases not matched to a gene: 7. Time point denoted: after dendritic cell vaccination, including at tumor progression/relapse. The primer mix had 60 V beta and 13 J beta primers. The repertoire was sequenced with immunoSEQ multiplex PCR; TCRdb's copy has only in-frame clones and lacks some. The sample yields approximately 85,000 clones, 85% seen once. The V and J genes are TRBV7-6 and TRBJ2-2, with 10 bases identical to TRBD2. The sample in question was blood, obtained after dendritic cell vaccination. The receptor's source is a human donor with glioblastoma. CDR3 amino acids: CASSLASSGGSRELFF. CDR3 coding DNA: TGTGCCAGCAGCTTAGCCTCTAGCGGGGGTTCCCGGGAGCTGTTTTTT.